This T cell receptor beta chain stems from a study of response to subunit inactivated influenza vaccine. Overall study findings and caveats: The authors suggested that few new T cells are recruited per seasonal influenza vaccination.

This clonotype was seen a handful of times. The antigen remains unidentified. A single record per CDR3 protein comes from TCRdb applying MiXCR to the RT-PCR reads. The sample yields about 570,000 distinct CDR3 sequences, about 11% seen once. The data also belong to a second study, concerning T cells expressing NK-cell markers. That paper states: The authors made TCR beta cDNA libraries by 5'RACE template switching. This switching added a universal primer site and UMIs.

The sequencing used PBMCs from blood, collected on the day of vaccination. This clonotype was obtained from a man aged 45-65 years who received an inactivated influenza vaccine.

The CDR3 coding sequence is TGCAGTGCTAGGCACAGGGTGGATCGGGCCGTCAACTTTTATAGCTCCTACAATGAGCAGTTCTTC. Amino acids: CSARHRVDRAVNFYSSYNEQFF. This chain uses TRBV20-1 with TRBJ2-1; D possibly corresponds to TRBD1 (6 bases). The germline CDR1 and CDR2 sequences are DFQATT and SNEGSKA (reference sequence). The CDR3 totals 22 residues. V lost 3 bases to trimming and J lost 0 bases, with 33 bases between them.